This T cell receptor (beta chain) is drawn from a study of ipilimumab plus nivolumab after autologous stem cell transplantation. Study-wide context: Typical patient got roughly 5 ipilimumab doses and under 10 nivolumab doses (median).

Starting 14 to 28 days after autologous transplant, ipilimumab 1 mg/kg was given. This CDR3 region has 14 residues. Per the germline V gene, CDR1 is LNHDA and CDR2 is SQIVND (reference sequence). V lost 3 bases to trimming and J lost 5 bases, with 10 bases between them. Method: immunoSEQ multiplex PCR; TCRdb's copy keeps in-frame clones and lacks some. The sample has 40,000 to 45,000 clones, 80% to 95% seen once. The source material was PBMCs, sampled in a trial of ipilimumab plus nivolumab as post-transplant consolidation. This chain links TRBV19 with TRBJ1-4; D remains ambiguous. This clonotype was sampled from a male donor with multiple myeloma. The CDR3 here is CASSIRRPNEKLFF. In DNA, the CDR3 is TGTGCCAGTAGTATTAGACGGCCGAATGAAAAACTGTTTTTT.